These T cell receptor beta chains were read from a single sample in a study of blood T cell repertoires in COVID-19. Method: immunoSEQ multiplex PCR; TCRdb's copy keeps in-frame clones and lacks some. The table has over 250,000 clones, roughly 88% seen once. The sequenced sample consisted of peripheral blood. These receptors were obtained from a woman aged 25-40 years with acute or convalescent COVID-19. Both conserved end residues are part of each CDR3. The D gene is left open where the match is weak. Part of the rows lack a size; the others show once, few, many or a class for expanded clones.

length: 14
D: -
V: TRBV5-6
J: TRBJ1-3
size: -
DNA: TGTGCCAGCAGCTCGGACATCTCTGGAAACACCATATATTTT
CDR3: CASSSDISGNTIYF

length: 15
D: -
V: TRBV4-3
J: TRBJ1-1
size: -
DNA: TGCGCCAGCAGCCAAGATCGGACACCAATCACTGAAGCTTTCTTT
CDR3: CASSQDRTPITEAFF

length: 15
D: TRBD2
V: TRBV29-1
J: TRBJ2-2
size: -
DNA: TGCAGCGTTGATTTGCTAGCGGGGGGAACCGGGGAGCTGTTTTTT
CDR3: CSVDLLAGGTGELFF

length: 16
D: TRBD2
V: TRBV6-2/TRBV6-3
J: TRBJ2-3
size: -
DNA: TGTGCCAGCAGTAAAATCAGCGGGAAGGTGGCAGATACGCAGTATTTT
CDR3: CASSKISGKVADTQYF

length: 15
D: -
V: TRBV7-2
J: TRBJ1-4
size: -
DNA: TGTGCCAGCAGCTTATCTTCAGGGGACAACGAAAAACTGTTTTTT
CDR3: CASSLSSGDNEKLFF

length: 14
D: -
V: TRBV6-1
J: TRBJ2-3
size: -
DNA: TGTGCCAGCAGTGAACCAGCGGGCACAGATACGCAGTATTTT
CDR3: CASSEPAGTDTQYF

length: 14
D: -
V: TRBV19
J: TRBJ1-1
size: once
DNA: TGTGCCAGTAGGGCCAACAGGGCCTCTACTGAAGCTTTCTTT
CDR3: CASRANRASTEAFF

length: 13
D: -
V: TRBV24-1
J: TRBJ2-7
size: -
DNA: TGTGCCACCAGTAACGGGGGATCCTACGAGCAGTACTTC
CDR3: CATSNGGSYEQYF

length: 17
D: -
V: TRBV12-5
J: TRBJ1-6
size: -
DNA: TGTGCTAGTGGTTTGTTTGTTTCCCCGGGACTAAATTCACCCCTCCACTTT
CDR3: CASGLFVSPGLNSPLHF

length: 15
D: TRBD2
V: TRBV5-6
J: TRBJ2-7
size: -
DNA: TGTGCCAGCAGCTTGACTAGCGGAGGGGCCTACGAGCAGTACTTC
CDR3: CASSLTSGGAYEQYF

length: 13
D: -
V: TRBV29-1
J: TRBJ1-2
size: -
DNA: TGCAGCGTTCCGGGACAAGACTTTTATGGCTACACCTTC
CDR3: CSVPGQDFYGYTF

length: 17
D: TRBD2
V: TRBV7-2
J: TRBJ2-7
size: -
DNA: TGTGCCAGCAGCTTAGGGAAACTAGCGGGAGATCCGACCGAGCAGTACTTC
CDR3: CASSLGKLAGDPTEQYF

length: 14
D: -
V: TRBV4-1
J: TRBJ1-2
size: once
DNA: TGCGCCAGCAGCCAACTGACAGTACCCTATGGCTACACCTTC
CDR3: CASSQLTVPYGYTF

length: 13
D: -
V: TRBV7-9
J: TRBJ2-7
size: -
DNA: TGTGCCAGCAGCCCCACAGTGAACTACGAGCAGTACTTC
CDR3: CASSPTVNYEQYF

length: 14
D: -
V: TRBV24-1
J: TRBJ2-5
size: -
DNA: TGTGCCCCGGGAAAGGGACACTTGGAAGAGACCCAGTACTTC
CDR3: CAPGKGHLEETQYF

length: 16
D: -
V: TRBV7-2
J: TRBJ1-6
size: -
DNA: TGTGCCAGCAGCCTTAGAAGGGGGTTTCGGGATTCACCCCTCCACTTT
CDR3: CASSLRRGFRDSPLHF

length: 15
D: -
V: TRBV30
J: TRBJ1-5
size: -
DNA: TGTGCCTGGAGTGTACCAGGGGCGAATAATCAGCCCCAGCATTTT
CDR3: CAWSVPGANNQPQHF

length: 16
D: -
V: TRBV7-6
J: TRBJ2-5
size: once
DNA: TGTGCCAGCAGCTCGAGGGGGGGGCAAGTGGTGGAGACCCAGTACTTC
CDR3: CASSSRGGQVVETQYF

length: 11
D: -
V: TRBV6-5
J: TRBJ2-7
size: -
DNA: TGTGCCAGCAGCTCTTTTTACGAGCAGTACTTC
CDR3: CASSSFYEQYF

length: 14
D: TRBD1
V: TRBV7-6
J: TRBJ1-4
size: -
DNA: TGTGCCAGCAGCTTTAGGACAGGGGCGGAAAAACTGTTTTTT
CDR3: CASSFRTGAEKLFF

length: 15
D: TRBD1
V: TRBV5-1
J: TRBJ2-7
size: -
DNA: TGCGCCAGCAGCTTGGAGGGGGCCCCGCCCTACGAGCAGTACTTC
CDR3: CASSLEGAPPYEQYF

length: 14
D: TRBD1
V: TRBV6-2/TRBV6-3
J: TRBJ1-4
size: once
DNA: TGTGCCAGCAGCCACCGACAGGGACGGGAAAAACTGTTTTTT
CDR3: CASSHRQGREKLFF

length: 16
D: -
V: TRBV4-2
J: TRBJ1-4
size: once
DNA: TGTGCCAGCAGCCAAGATCAAGAGCCAACCCGGGAAAAACTGTTTTTT
CDR3: CASSQDQEPTREKLFF

length: 18
D: -
V: TRBV19
J: TRBJ2-6
size: once
DNA: TGTGCCAGTACTCCTCGCAGGGTATTGGGCTCTGGGGCCAACGTCCTGACTTTC
CDR3: CASTPRRVLGSGANVLTF

length: 15
D: -
V: TRBV9
J: TRBJ2-1
size: -
DNA: TGTGCCAGCAGCACTCAAACTGGGTGGGGCGGTGAGCAGTTCTTC
CDR3: CASSTQTGWGGEQFF

length: 14
D: TRBD1
V: TRBV7-2
J: TRBJ1-4
size: -
DNA: TGTGCCAGCAGCTCGGGACAGGGGCGGGAAAAACTGTTTTTT
CDR3: CASSSGQGREKLFF